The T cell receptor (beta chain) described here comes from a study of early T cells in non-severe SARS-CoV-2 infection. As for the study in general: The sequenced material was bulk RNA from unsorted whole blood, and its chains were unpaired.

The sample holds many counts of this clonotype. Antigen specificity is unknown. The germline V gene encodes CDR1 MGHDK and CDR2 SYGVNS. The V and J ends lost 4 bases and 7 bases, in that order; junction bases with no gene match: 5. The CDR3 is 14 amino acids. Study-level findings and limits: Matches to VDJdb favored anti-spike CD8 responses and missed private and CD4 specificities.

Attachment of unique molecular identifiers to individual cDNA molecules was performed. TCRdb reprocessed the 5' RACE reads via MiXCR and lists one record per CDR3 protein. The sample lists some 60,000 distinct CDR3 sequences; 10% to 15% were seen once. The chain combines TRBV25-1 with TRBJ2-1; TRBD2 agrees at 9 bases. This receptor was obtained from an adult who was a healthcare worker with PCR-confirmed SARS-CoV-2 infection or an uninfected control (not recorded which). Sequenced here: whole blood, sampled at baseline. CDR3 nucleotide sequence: TGTGCCAGCAGTGTAGCGGGAGCATCTAATGAGCAGTTCTTC. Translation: CASSVAGASNEQFF.